This passage covers 11 T cell receptor beta chains from one sample sequenced in a study of blood T cell repertoires in COVID-19. Here immunoSEQ multiplex PCR was the method, and the copy in TCRdb shows in-frame clones only, minus some. The repertoire holds about 38,000 clones, with roughly 70% as singletons. Sequenced material: peripheral blood. These receptors came from a man in his 70s with COVID-19, enrolled during active disease.

The V gene is TRBV5-1, the J gene TRBJ1-2, with 8 bases identical to TRBD1. The CDR3 covers 14 residues. V shed 4 bases, J shed 4 bases, and the junction held 6 bases outside the gene matches. Germline V gene data show CDR1 as SGHRS and CDR2 as YFSETQ. CDR3 sequence reads: CASSETGEAYGYTF. The DNA of the CDR3 is TGCGCCAGCAGCGAGACAGGGGAGGCCTATGGCTACACCTTC.

V usage is TRBV6-1 and J usage is TRBJ1-3; 7 bases match TRBD1. V gave up 3 bases and J gave up 0 bases; unmatched junction bases: 8. The CDR3 loop spans 17 amino acids. Germline-derived CDR1 and CDR2 are MNHNS and SASEGT. The CDR3 coding sequence is TGTGCCAGCAGTGAGAGGGGGCTCTCCAGCTCTGGAAACACCATATATTTT. Encoded protein: CASSERGLSSSGNTIYF.

The genes are TRBV29-1 and TRBJ2-1; 12 nucleotides line up with TRBD1. The CDR3 loop spans 15 amino acids. The germline V gene has CDR1 SQVTM and CDR2 ANQGSEA. Unmatched junction bases numbered 6, after V lost 5 bases and J lost 4 bases. In nucleotides, the CDR3 is TGCAGCGTTTCGGGACAGGGGGCTGGGTACAATGAGCAGTTCTTC. It translates to CSVSGQGAGYNEQFF.

J is TRBJ2-7 and V is TRBV3-1 (or the pseudogene TRBV3-2), with 11 bases lining up with TRBD2. Germline V gene data show CDR1 as LGHDT and CDR2 as YNNKEL (reference sequence). J was trimmed by 3 bases and V by 4 bases; bases with no gene match: 2. The CDR3 is 14 residues long. The CDR3 nucleotides are TGTGCCAGCAGCCCGACTAGCGGGGTCTACGAGCAGTACTTC. Its translation is CASSPTSGVYEQYF.

V is TRBV2 and J is TRBJ1-5; D gene ambiguous. The CDR3 consists of 12 residues. Trimming shortened V by 6 bases and J by 5 bases, and 8 bases separated the two germline ends. Germline-derived CDR1 and CDR2 are SNHLY and FYNNEI. This CDR3 is CASRLQDQPQHF. Here the CDR3 DNA reads TGTGCCAGCAGACTTCAAGATCAGCCCCAGCATTTT. Using reference TRBV2 and TRBJ1-5 for the parts outside the CDR3, the full variable domain is EPEVTQTPSHQVTQMGQEVILRCVPISNHLYFYWYRQILGQKVEFLVSFYNNEISEKSEIFDDQFSVERPDGSNFTLKIRSTKLEDSAMYFCASRLQDQPQHFGDGTRLSIL.

V usage is TRBV24-1 and J usage is TRBJ1-5; D is perhaps TRBD1 (5 bases). Trimming cost V 9 bases and J 4 bases, with 15 bases left between them. The CDR3 has 14 amino acids. CDR1 and CDR2 from the germline V gene are KGHDR and SFDVKD. DNA for the CDR3: TGTGCCACCCAGAGCAGGGTGGGGAATCAGCCCCAGCATTTT. This gives the protein CATQSRVGNQPQHF.

The chain recombines TRBV19 with TRBJ2-5; 9 bases map to TRBD2. The CDR3 totals 15 residues. The germline V gene encodes CDR1 LNHDA and CDR2 SQIVND (reference sequence). V lost 3 bases to trimming and J lost 5 bases; unmatched junction nucleotides: 7. The CDR3 is CASSIKRGVGETQYF. CDR3 DNA sequence: TGTGCCAGTAGTATTAAGCGGGGGGTAGGGGAGACCCAGTACTTC. Together with reference TRBV19 and TRBJ2-5, the CDR3 gives the full variable domain: DGGITQSPKYLFRKEGQNVTLSCEQNLNHDAMYWYRQDPGQGLRLIYYSQIVNDFQKGDIAEGYSVSREKKESFPLTVTSAQKNPTAFYLCASSIKRGVGETQYFGPGTRLLVL.

The chain links TRBV11-2 to TRBJ1-4, with TRBD1 identical over 8 bases. Looked up from germline, CDR1 is SGHAT and CDR2 is FQNNGV. V gave up 7 bases and J gave up 0 bases; unmatched junction bases: 7. The CDR3 consists of 16 residues. Here the CDR3 reads CASNKGQGATNEKLFF. CDR3 nucleotide sequence: TGTGCCAGCAACAAAGGACAGGGCGCAACTAATGAAAAACTGTTTTTT.

The CDR3 sequence is CASSQAVAKNIQYF. The CDR3 bases are TGTGCCAGCAGCCAAGCTGTAGCCAAAAACATTCAGTACTTC. The chain is built from TRBV14 and TRBJ2-4, with no clear D. Trimming cost V 1 base and J 0 bases, with 4 bases left between them. The germline gives CDR1 SGHDN, CDR2 FVKESK. The CDR3 is 14 residues long.

The rearrangement joins TRBV4-1 to TRBJ1-4; tentatively, D is TRBD1 (5 bases). The CDR3 extends over 16 amino acids. V dropped 4 bases and J dropped 1 base, with 13 bases sitting between them. Germline V CDR1 and CDR2: MGHRA, YSYEKL. CDR3 loop: CASSPQGGVTNEKLFF. CDR3 in DNA: TGCGCCAGCAGCCCCCAAGGAGGGGTAACTAATGAAAAACTGTTTTTT.

The chain recombines TRBV12-3 or TRBV12-4 with TRBJ2-6; the D is unclear. V was shortened by 8 bases and J by 0 bases, with 5 bases between the two germline ends. The CDR3 spans 13 residues. As DNA, the CDR3 is TGTGCCAGCGCGGCCTCTGGGGCCAACGTCCTGACTTTC. This sequence encodes CASAASGANVLTF.